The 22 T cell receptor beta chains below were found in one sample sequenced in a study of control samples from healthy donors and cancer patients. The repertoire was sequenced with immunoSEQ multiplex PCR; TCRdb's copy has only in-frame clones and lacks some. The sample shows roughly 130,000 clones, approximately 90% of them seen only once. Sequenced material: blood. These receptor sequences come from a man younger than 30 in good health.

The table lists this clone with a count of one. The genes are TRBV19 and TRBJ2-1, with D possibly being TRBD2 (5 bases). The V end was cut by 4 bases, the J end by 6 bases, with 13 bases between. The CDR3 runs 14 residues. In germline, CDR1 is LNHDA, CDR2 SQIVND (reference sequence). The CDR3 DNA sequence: TGTGCCAGTAGTACCCCCGGACTGGCCAATGAGCAGTTCTTC. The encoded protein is CASSTPGLANEQFF.

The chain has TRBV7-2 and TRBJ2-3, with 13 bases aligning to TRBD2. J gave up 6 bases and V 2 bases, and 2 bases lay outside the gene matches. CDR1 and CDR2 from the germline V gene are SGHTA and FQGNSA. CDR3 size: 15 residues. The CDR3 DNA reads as TGTGCCAGCAGCTTAACGGGACTAGCGGGGGATACGCAGTATTTT. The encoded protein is CASSLTGLAGDTQYF. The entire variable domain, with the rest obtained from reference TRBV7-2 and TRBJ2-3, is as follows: GAGVSQSPSNKVTEKGKDVELRCDPISGHTALYWYRQSLGQGLEFLIYFQGNSAPDKSGLPSDRFSAERTGGSVSTLTIQRTQQEDSAVYLCASSLTGLAGDTQYFGPGTRLTVL.

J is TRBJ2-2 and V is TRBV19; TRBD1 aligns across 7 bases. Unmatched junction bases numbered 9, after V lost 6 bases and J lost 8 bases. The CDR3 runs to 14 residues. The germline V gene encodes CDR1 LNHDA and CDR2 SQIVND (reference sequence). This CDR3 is CASRPGTARGELFF. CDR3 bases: TGTGCCAGTAGACCGGGGACAGCTCGAGGGGAGCTGTTTTTT.

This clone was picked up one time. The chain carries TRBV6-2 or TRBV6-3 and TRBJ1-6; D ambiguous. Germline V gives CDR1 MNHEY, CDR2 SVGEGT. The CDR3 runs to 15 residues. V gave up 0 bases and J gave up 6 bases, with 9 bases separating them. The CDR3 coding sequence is TGTGCCAGCAGTTACTCCGGCAGCGTTAATTCACCCCTCCACTTT. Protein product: CASSYSGSVNSPLHF.

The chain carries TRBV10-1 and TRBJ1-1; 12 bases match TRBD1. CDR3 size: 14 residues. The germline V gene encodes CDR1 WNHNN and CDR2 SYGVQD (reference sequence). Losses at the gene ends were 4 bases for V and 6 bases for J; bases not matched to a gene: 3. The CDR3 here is CASSAGTGGPEAFF. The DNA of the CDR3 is TGCGCCAGCAGTGCGGGGACAGGGGGCCCTGAAGCTTTCTTT.

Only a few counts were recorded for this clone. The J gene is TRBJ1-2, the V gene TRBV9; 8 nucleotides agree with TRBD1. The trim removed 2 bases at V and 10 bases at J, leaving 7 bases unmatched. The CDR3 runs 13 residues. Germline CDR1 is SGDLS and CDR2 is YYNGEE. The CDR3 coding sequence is TGTGCCAGCAGCGTTACAGGGGGATTTGACTACACCTTC. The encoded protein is CASSVTGGFDYTF.

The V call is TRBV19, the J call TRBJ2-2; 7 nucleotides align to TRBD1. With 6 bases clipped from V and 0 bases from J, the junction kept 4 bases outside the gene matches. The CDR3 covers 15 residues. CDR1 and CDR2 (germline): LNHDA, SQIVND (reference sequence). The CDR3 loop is CASRVTGANTGELFF. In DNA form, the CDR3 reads TGTGCCAGTAGGGTAACAGGGGCGAACACCGGGGAGCTGTTTTTT.

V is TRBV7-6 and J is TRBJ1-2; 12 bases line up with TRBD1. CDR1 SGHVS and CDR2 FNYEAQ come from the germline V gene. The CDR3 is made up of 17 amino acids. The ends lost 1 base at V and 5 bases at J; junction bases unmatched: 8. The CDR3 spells CASSLEKGQGAHYGYTF. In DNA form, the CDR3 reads TGTGCCAGCAGCTTAGAAAAGGGACAGGGGGCCCATTATGGCTACACCTTC.

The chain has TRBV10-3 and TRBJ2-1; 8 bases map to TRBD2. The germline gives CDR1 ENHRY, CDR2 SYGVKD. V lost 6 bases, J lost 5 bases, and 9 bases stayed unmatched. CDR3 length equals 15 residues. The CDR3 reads CAIRLERGTHNEQFF. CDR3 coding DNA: TGTGCCATCAGGCTAGAGCGGGGGACCCACAATGAGCAGTTCTTC.

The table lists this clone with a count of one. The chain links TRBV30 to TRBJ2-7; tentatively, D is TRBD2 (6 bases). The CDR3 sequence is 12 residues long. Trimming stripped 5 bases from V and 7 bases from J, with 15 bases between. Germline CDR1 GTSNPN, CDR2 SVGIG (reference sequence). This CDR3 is CAWDAGLGEQYV. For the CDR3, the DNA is TGTGCCTGGGATGCGGGGTTGGGGGAGCAGTACGTC.

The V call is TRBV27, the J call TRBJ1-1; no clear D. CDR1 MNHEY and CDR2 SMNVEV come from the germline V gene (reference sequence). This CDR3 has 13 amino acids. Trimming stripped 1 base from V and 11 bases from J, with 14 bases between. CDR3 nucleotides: TGTGCCAGCAGTTTATGGCCCCAAGTGAAGGCTTTCTTT. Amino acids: CASSLWPQVKAFF.

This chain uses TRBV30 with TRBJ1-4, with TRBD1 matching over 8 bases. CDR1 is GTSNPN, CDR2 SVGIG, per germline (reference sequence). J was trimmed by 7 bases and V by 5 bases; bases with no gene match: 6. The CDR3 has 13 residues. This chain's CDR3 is CAWEQGAGEKLFF. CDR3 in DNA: TGTGCCTGGGAGCAGGGGGCGGGTGAAAAACTGTTTTTT.

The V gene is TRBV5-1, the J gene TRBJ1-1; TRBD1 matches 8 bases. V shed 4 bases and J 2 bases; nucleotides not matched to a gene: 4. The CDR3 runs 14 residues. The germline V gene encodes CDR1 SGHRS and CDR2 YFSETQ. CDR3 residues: CASSATGVNTEAFF. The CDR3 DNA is TGCGCCAGCAGCGCGACAGGGGTTAACACTGAAGCTTTCTTT.

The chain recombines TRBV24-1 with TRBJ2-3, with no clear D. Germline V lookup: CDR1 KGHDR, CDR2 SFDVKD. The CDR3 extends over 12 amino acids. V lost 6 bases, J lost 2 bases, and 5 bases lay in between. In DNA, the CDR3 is TGTGCCACCAGTTCGAACACAGATACGCAGTATTTT. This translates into CATSSNTDTQYF.

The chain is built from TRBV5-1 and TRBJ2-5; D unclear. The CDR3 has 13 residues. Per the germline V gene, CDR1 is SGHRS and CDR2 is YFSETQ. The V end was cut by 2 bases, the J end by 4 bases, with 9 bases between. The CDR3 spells CASSLMTGETQYF. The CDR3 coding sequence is TGCGCCAGCAGCTTAATGACTGGAGAGACCCAGTACTTC.

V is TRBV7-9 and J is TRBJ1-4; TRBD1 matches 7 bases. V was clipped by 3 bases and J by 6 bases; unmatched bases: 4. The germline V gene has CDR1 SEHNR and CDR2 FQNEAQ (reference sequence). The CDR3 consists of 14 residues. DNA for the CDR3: TGTGCCAGCAGCTTTCGACAGGGTGATGAAAAACTGTTTTTT. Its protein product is CASSFRQGDEKLFF.

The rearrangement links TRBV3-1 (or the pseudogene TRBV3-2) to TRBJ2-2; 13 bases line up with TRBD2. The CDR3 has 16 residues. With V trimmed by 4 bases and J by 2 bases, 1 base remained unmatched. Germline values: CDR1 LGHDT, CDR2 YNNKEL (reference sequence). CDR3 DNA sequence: TGTGCCAGCAGCCGACTAGCGGGAGGTAACACCGGGGAGCTGTTTTTT. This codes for CASSRLAGGNTGELFF.

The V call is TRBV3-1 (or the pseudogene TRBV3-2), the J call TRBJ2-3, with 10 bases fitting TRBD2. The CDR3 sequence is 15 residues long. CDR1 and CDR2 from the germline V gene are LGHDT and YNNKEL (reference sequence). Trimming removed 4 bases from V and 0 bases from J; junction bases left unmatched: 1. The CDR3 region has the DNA TGTGCCAGCAGCCGGGGACTAGCGAGCACAGATACGCAGTATTTT. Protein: CASSRGLASTDTQYF.

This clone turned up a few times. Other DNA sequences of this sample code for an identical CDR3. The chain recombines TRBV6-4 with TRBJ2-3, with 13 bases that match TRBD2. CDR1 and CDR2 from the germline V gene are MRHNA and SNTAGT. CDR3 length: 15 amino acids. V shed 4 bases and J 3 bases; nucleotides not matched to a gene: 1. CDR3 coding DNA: TGTGCCAGCAGTGGGACTAGCGGGGGAACAGATACGCAGTATTTT. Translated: CASSGTSGGTDTQYF.

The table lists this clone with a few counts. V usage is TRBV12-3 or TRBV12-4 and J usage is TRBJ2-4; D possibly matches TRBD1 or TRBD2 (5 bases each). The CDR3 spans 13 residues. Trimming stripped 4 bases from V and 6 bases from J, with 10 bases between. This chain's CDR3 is CASSWDLGNIQYF. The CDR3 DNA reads TGTGCCAGCAGTTGGGACCTTGGAAACATTCAGTACTTC.

DNA of the CDR3: TGTGCCAGCAGCCCGTCCGGTAGCACAGATACGCAGTATTTT. Its protein product is CASSPSGSTDTQYF. The chain couples TRBV9 to TRBJ2-3; D unresolved. Trimming took off 4 bases at V and 0 bases at J, with 9 bases between the two ends. Germline V gene data show CDR1 as SGDLS and CDR2 as YYNGEE. The CDR3 length is 14 residues. Full variable domain (missing parts from reference TRBV9 and TRBJ2-3): DSGVTQTPKHLITATGQRVTLRCSPRSGDLSVYWYQQSLDQGLQFLIQYYNGEERAKGNILERFSAQQFPDLHSELNLSSLELGDSALYFCASSPSGSTDTQYFGPGTRLTVL.

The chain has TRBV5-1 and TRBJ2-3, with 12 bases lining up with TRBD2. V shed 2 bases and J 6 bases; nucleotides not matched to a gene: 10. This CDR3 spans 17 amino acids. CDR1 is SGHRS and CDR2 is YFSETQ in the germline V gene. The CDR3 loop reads CASSFAPRLAGDDTQYF. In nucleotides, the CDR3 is TGCGCCAGCAGCTTCGCTCCTAGACTAGCGGGAGATGATACGCAGTATTTT.